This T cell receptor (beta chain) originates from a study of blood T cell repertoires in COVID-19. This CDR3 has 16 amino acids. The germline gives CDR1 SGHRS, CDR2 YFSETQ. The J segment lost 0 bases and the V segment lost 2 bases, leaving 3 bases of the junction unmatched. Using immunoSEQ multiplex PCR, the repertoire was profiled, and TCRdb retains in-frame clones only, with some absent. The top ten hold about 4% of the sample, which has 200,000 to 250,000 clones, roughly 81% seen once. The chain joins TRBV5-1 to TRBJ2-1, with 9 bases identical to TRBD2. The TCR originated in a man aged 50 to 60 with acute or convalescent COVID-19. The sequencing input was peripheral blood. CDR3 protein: CASSLIAGDSYNEQFF. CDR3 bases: TGCGCCAGCAGCTTAATAGCGGGAGACTCCTACAATGAGCAGTTCTTC. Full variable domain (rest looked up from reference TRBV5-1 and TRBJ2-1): KAGVTQTPRYLIKTRGQQVTLSCSPISGHRSVSWYQQTPGQGLQFLFEYFSETQRNKGNFPGRFSGRQFSNSRSEMNVSTLELGDSALYLCASSLIAGDSYNEQFFGPGTRLTVL.